The rows below give T cell receptor beta chains drawn from one sample of a study of CD8 T cells in Susac syndrome. One entry per CDR3 protein results from TCRdb running MiXCR on the immunoSEQ multiplex PCR reads. The data show about 240,000 distinct CDR3 sequences, with 90% to 97% seen just once and approximately 0.094% held by the top ten. Material for sequencing was CD4+ T cells from PBMCs. These receptors were obtained from a human donor with Susac syndrome. Each CDR3 is given with its conserved first and last residue. The D gene is left open where the match is weak. Where a row states a size, it is once, few, many or the class of an expanded clone; other rows omit it.

J gene: TRBJ2-3
D gene: TRBD2
V gene: TRBV9
clone size: -
CDR3 protein: CASSVDLAGGTDTQYF
CDR3 DNA: TGTGCCAGCAGCGTAGACCTAGCGGGGGGGACAGATACGCAGTATTTT

J gene: TRBJ2-2
D gene: TRBD2
V gene: TRBV20-1
clone size: once
CDR3 protein: CSAAGTSGPGWTGELFF
CDR3 DNA: TGCAGTGCCGCCGGGACTAGCGGGCCCGGGTGGACCGGGGAGCTGTTTTTT

J gene: TRBJ2-7
D gene: TRBD2
V gene: TRBV6-2/TRBV6-3
clone size: -
CDR3 protein: CASRRSAGGYEQYF
CDR3 DNA: TGTGCCAGCCGGCGGTCAGCGGGAGGTTACGAGCAGTACTTC

J gene: TRBJ1-5
D gene: -
V gene: TRBV3-1
clone size: -
CDR3 protein: CASSQGDYQPQHF
CDR3 DNA: TGTGCCAGCAGCCAAGGAGACTATCAGCCCCAGCATTTT

J gene: TRBJ2-1
D gene: -
V gene: TRBV27
clone size: once
CDR3 protein: CASRPPSAEQFF
CDR3 DNA: TGTGCCAGCAGACCCCCTAGCGCTGAGCAGTTCTTC

J gene: TRBJ2-5
D gene: -
V gene: TRBV5-1
clone size: once
CDR3 protein: CASSFGQLGQETQYF
CDR3 DNA: TGCGCCAGCAGCTTCGGACAGTTGGGGCAAGAGACCCAGTACTTC

J gene: TRBJ2-2
D gene: -
V gene: TRBV6-5
clone size: -
CDR3 protein: CASSLGRGRGRELFF
CDR3 DNA: TGTGCCAGCAGTTTGGGGCGGGGGCGCGGAAGGGAGCTGTTTTTT

J gene: TRBJ2-7
D gene: -
V gene: TRBV2
clone size: -
CDR3 protein: CASSEAYEQYF
CDR3 DNA: TGTGCCAGCAGTGAAGCCTACGAGCAGTACTTC

J gene: TRBJ2-4
D gene: -
V gene: TRBV24-1
clone size: -
CDR3 protein: CATSAKGRSPNIQYF
CDR3 DNA: TGTGCCACCAGTGCCAAAGGGAGGTCGCCAAACATTCAGTACTTC

J gene: TRBJ2-6
D gene: TRBD2
V gene: TRBV13
clone size: -
CDR3 protein: CASSVSSGMAFGLSGANVLTF
CDR3 DNA: TGTGCCAGCAGTGTGAGTAGCGGGATGGCCTTTGGTCTTTCTGGGGCCAACGTCCTGACTTTC

J gene: TRBJ1-1
D gene: -
V gene: TRBV29-1
clone size: -
CDR3 protein: CSVVTQMNTEAFF
CDR3 DNA: TGCAGCGTGGTAACACAGATGAACACTGAAGCTTTCTTT

J gene: TRBJ2-1
D gene: TRBD1
V gene: TRBV18
clone size: once
CDR3 protein: CASAPGQGVTDEQFF
CDR3 DNA: TGTGCCAGCGCCCCGGGACAGGGTGTAACAGATGAGCAGTTCTTC

J gene: TRBJ2-1
D gene: TRBD2
V gene: TRBV19
clone size: -
CDR3 protein: CASTGTSGRGEQFF
CDR3 DNA: TGTGCCAGCACCGGGACTAGCGGGAGGGGTGAGCAGTTCTTC

J gene: TRBJ2-1
D gene: TRBD1
V gene: TRBV2
clone size: once
CDR3 protein: CASRTTGNYNEQFF
CDR3 DNA: TGTGCCAGCCGCACGACAGGGAACTACAATGAGCAGTTCTTC

J gene: TRBJ2-1
D gene: -
V gene: TRBV20-1
clone size: -
CDR3 protein: CSARAPRGGGEQFF
CDR3 DNA: TGCAGTGCTAGAGCCCCCAGGGGCGGCGGTGAGCAGTTCTTC

J gene: TRBJ2-6
D gene: -
V gene: TRBV25-1
clone size: -
CDR3 protein: CASSESGANVLTF
CDR3 DNA: TGTGCCAGTAGCGAGTCTGGGGCCAACGTCCTGACTTTC

J gene: TRBJ2-7
D gene: -
V gene: TRBV7-2
clone size: -
CDR3 protein: CASSLRRSEVYEQYF
CDR3 DNA: TGTGCCAGCAGTCTGAGGCGGTCAGAGGTATACGAGCAGTACTTC

J gene: TRBJ1-1
D gene: -
V gene: TRBV30
clone size: -
CDR3 protein: CAWRTGLNTEAFF
CDR3 DNA: TGTGCCTGGCGGACGGGTTTGAACACTGAAGCTTTCTTT

J gene: TRBJ1-1
D gene: -
V gene: TRBV3-1
clone size: -
CDR3 protein: CASSQAGEAFF
CDR3 DNA: TGTGCCAGCAGCCAAGCCGGTGAAGCTTTCTTT

J gene: TRBJ1-1
D gene: -
V gene: TRBV19
clone size: -
CDR3 protein: CASSIVRRQGGTEAFF
CDR3 DNA: TGTGCCAGTAGTATAGTCAGGCGTCAGGGTGGGACTGAAGCTTTCTTT

J gene: TRBJ2-5
D gene: -
V gene: TRBV6-6
clone size: -
CDR3 protein: CASSYSSPGLETQYF
CDR3 DNA: TGTGCCAGCAGTTACTCGTCCCCGGGTCTGGAGACCCAGTACTTC

J gene: TRBJ1-5
D gene: TRBD1
V gene: TRBV27
clone size: -
CDR3 protein: CASSATGGRSQPQHF
CDR3 DNA: TGTGCCAGCAGTGCGACAGGGGGCCGGAGTCAGCCCCAGCATTTT

J gene: TRBJ1-2
D gene: TRBD1
V gene: TRBV29-1
clone size: -
CDR3 protein: CSVWTGGTYGYTF
CDR3 DNA: TGCAGCGTTTGGACAGGGGGCACGTATGGCTACACCTTC

J gene: TRBJ2-4
D gene: -
V gene: TRBV29-1
clone size: -
CDR3 protein: CSVEPPTENIQYF
CDR3 DNA: TGCAGCGTTGAACCTCCGACGGAAAACATTCAGTACTTC

J gene: TRBJ2-5
D gene: -
V gene: TRBV7-8
clone size: -
CDR3 protein: CASRQGKGETQYF
CDR3 DNA: TGTGCCAGCAGGCAAGGGAAGGGAGAGACCCAGTACTTC

J gene: TRBJ2-3
D gene: -
V gene: TRBV5-1
clone size: -
CDR3 protein: CASSLYGPGTDTQYF
CDR3 DNA: TGCGCCAGCAGTTTGTATGGACCCGGCACAGATACGCAGTATTTT

J gene: TRBJ1-2
D gene: -
V gene: TRBV20-1
clone size: -
CDR3 protein: CSARGTNNYGYTF
CDR3 DNA: TGCAGTGCTAGAGGCACGAATAACTATGGCTACACCTTC

J gene: TRBJ1-1
D gene: -
V gene: TRBV11-2
clone size: -
CDR3 protein: CASSLAVNTEAFF
CDR3 DNA: TGTGCCAGCAGCTTAGCTGTGAACACTGAAGCTTTCTTT

J gene: TRBJ2-5
D gene: -
V gene: TRBV25-1
clone size: -
CDR3 protein: CASSALVGETQYF
CDR3 DNA: TGTGCCAGCAGTGCTTTGGTTGGAGAGACCCAGTACTTC

J gene: TRBJ2-3
D gene: -
V gene: TRBV29-1
clone size: -
CDR3 protein: CSVEWGRGTDTQYF
CDR3 DNA: TGCAGCGTTGAATGGGGCCGGGGGACAGATACGCAGTATTTT

J gene: TRBJ1-5
D gene: -
V gene: TRBV28
clone size: -
CDR3 protein: CASTRRDSFNQPQHF
CDR3 DNA: TGTGCCAGCACGCGACGGGACTCCTTCAATCAGCCCCAGCATTTT

J gene: TRBJ2-5
D gene: -
V gene: TRBV12-3/TRBV12-4
clone size: -
CDR3 protein: CASSFRTQETQYF
CDR3 DNA: TGTGCCAGCAGTTTTCGAACACAAGAGACCCAGTACTTC

J gene: TRBJ2-7
D gene: -
V gene: TRBV28
clone size: -
CDR3 protein: CASSLRSPDSYEQYF
CDR3 DNA: TGTGCCAGCAGTTTAAGATCCCCGGACAGCTACGAGCAGTACTTC

J gene: TRBJ2-5
D gene: -
V gene: TRBV28
clone size: -
CDR3 protein: CASSFRGTQYF
CDR3 DNA: TGTGCCAGCAGTTTTAGGGGGACCCAGTACTTC

J gene: TRBJ2-4
D gene: -
V gene: TRBV28
clone size: once
CDR3 protein: CASSFRPGAKNIQYF
CDR3 DNA: TGTGCCAGCAGTTTCCGTCCAGGGGCGAAAAACATTCAGTACTTC

J gene: TRBJ2-1
D gene: TRBD2
V gene: TRBV4-1
clone size: -
CDR3 protein: CASSQDRLAGGPNEQFF
CDR3 DNA: TGCGCCAGCAGCCAAGATCGGCTAGCGGGAGGGCCAAATGAGCAGTTCTTC

J gene: TRBJ2-7
D gene: TRBD1
V gene: TRBV30
clone size: -
CDR3 protein: CAWSVRDSLHEQYF
CDR3 DNA: TGTGCCTGGAGTGTTCGGGACAGTCTCCACGAGCAGTACTTC

J gene: TRBJ1-1
D gene: TRBD1
V gene: TRBV24-1
clone size: -
CDR3 protein: CATIFGTGNTEAFF
CDR3 DNA: TGTGCCACCATTTTTGGGACAGGAAACACTGAAGCTTTCTTT

J gene: TRBJ1-5
D gene: -
V gene: TRBV28
clone size: -
CDR3 protein: CASSLGDGGHQPQHF
CDR3 DNA: TGTGCCAGCAGTTTGGGGGACGGAGGACATCAGCCCCAGCATTTT

J gene: TRBJ2-6
D gene: -
V gene: TRBV28
clone size: -
CDR3 protein: CASSLWYGANVLTF
CDR3 DNA: TGTGCCAGCAGTTTATGGTACGGGGCCAACGTCCTGACTTTC

J gene: TRBJ2-5
D gene: TRBD2
V gene: TRBV29-1
clone size: once
CDR3 protein: CSAWLLAVRETQYF
CDR3 DNA: TGCAGCGCCTGGCTACTAGCGGTTAGGGAGACCCAGTACTTC

J gene: TRBJ1-3
D gene: -
V gene: TRBV28
clone size: -
CDR3 protein: CASSLGQGVGNTIYF
CDR3 DNA: TGTGCCAGCAGTTTAGGGCAGGGAGTGGGAAACACCATATATTTT

J gene: TRBJ2-3
D gene: -
V gene: TRBV29-1
clone size: -
CDR3 protein: CSVWGHRMGDTQYF
CDR3 DNA: TGCAGCGTTTGGGGACATCGGATGGGAGATACGCAGTATTTT

J gene: TRBJ1-4
D gene: -
V gene: TRBV5-1
clone size: -
CDR3 protein: CASSLGQSEKLFF
CDR3 DNA: TGCGCCAGCAGCTTGGGACAGAGTGAAAAACTGTTTTTT

J gene: TRBJ1-3
D gene: -
V gene: TRBV2
clone size: -
CDR3 protein: CASIADPSGNTIYF
CDR3 DNA: TGTGCCAGCATCGCAGATCCCTCTGGAAACACCATATATTTT

J gene: TRBJ1-1
D gene: -
V gene: TRBV30
clone size: once
CDR3 protein: CAWRHMNTEAFF
CDR3 DNA: TGTGCCTGGAGGCACATGAACACTGAAGCTTTCTTT